The next 2 T cell receptor beta chains were all read from a single sample in a study of early T cells in non-severe SARS-CoV-2 infection. TCRdb re-called the 5' RACE reads through MiXCR, storing one row per CDR3 protein. The sample has 64,000 or so distinct CDR3 sequences, around 11% seen once. The sequencing here drew on whole blood, taken at baseline. The source of these receptors is an adult who was a healthcare worker with PCR-confirmed SARS-CoV-2 infection or an uninfected control (not recorded which).

This clonotype was seen ten or more times. The chain uses TRBV7-3 and TRBJ1-1; 8 bases align to TRBD1. Germline V lookup: CDR1 SGHTA, CDR2 FQGTGA. This CDR3 is 18 amino acids long. V dropped 1 base and J dropped 4; count of bases not matched to a gene: 14. The CDR3 loop reads CASSLKAPGQARSTEAFF. The CDR3 DNA reads as TGTGCCAGCAGCTTAAAGGCCCCGGGACAGGCGAGGTCCACTGAAGCTTTCTTT.

This clonotype was picked up many times. J is TRBJ1-1 and V is TRBV7-3; no clear D. Trimming removed 4 bases from V and 8 bases from J, with 11 bases in between. Germline V gene data show CDR1 as SGHTA and CDR2 as FQGTGA. The CDR3 length is 12 residues. The chain's CDR3 is CASSSPPREAFF. The CDR3 DNA sequence: TGTGCCAGCAGCTCACCTCCCCGCGAAGCTTTCTTT.